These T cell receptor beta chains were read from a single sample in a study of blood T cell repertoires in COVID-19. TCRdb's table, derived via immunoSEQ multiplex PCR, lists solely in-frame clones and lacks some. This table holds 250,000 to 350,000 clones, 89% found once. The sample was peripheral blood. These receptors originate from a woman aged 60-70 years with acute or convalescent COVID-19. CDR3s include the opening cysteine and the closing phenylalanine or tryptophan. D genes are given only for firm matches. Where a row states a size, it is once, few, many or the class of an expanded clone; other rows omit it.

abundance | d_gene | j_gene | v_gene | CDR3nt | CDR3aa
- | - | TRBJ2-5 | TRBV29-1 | TGCAGCGTTGATGCGGGCGGGGAGACCCAGTACTTC | CSVDAGGETQYF
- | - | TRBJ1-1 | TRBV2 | TGTGCCAGCAGTTCAACCCTGGCGGGCACGAACACTGAAGCTTTCTTT | CASSSTLAGTNTEAFF
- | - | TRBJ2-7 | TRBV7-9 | TGTGCCAGCAGCCCCGGGACGGGGGCCTACGAGCAGTACTTC | CASSPGTGAYEQYF
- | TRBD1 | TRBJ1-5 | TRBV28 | TGTGCCAGCAGTTTGACAGGGTCCAATCAGCCCCAGCATTTT | CASSLTGSNQPQHF
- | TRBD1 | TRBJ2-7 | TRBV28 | TGTGCCAGCAGTACGAACAGGGGTGGCTACGAGCAGTACTTC | CASSTNRGGYEQYF
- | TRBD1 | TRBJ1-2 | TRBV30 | TGTGCCTGGAGGGGGGACAGGACTAACTATGGCTACACCTTC | CAWRGDRTNYGYTF
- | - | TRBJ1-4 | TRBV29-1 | TGCAGCACGAGCGGGGGAGATGAAAAACTGTTTTTT | CSTSGGDEKLFF
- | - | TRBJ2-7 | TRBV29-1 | TGCAGCGTTGGAAGGACTACCCTGGACTACGAGCAGTACTTC | CSVGRTTLDYEQYF
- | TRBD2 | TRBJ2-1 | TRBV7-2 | TGTGCCAGCAGCTTGAGCGGGGGGGCGAATGAGCAGTTCTTC | CASSLSGGANEQFF
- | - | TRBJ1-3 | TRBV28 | TGTGCCAGCAGGCTGGGCGGGGCGCGAGACACCATATATTTT | CASRLGGARDTIYF
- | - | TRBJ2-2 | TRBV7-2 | TGTGCCAGCAGCTTAGCTGGAGGGATCCTCACCGGGGAGCTGTTTTTT | CASSLAGGILTGELFF
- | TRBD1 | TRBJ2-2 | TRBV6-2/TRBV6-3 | TGTGCCAGCAGCGAGACAGGGGTTGGCGGGGAGCTGTTTTTT | CASSETGVGGELFF
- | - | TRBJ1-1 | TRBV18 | TGTGCCAGCTCACAACTACCCTCAGGGGTGGGAACTGAAGCTTTCTTT | CASSQLPSGVGTEAFF
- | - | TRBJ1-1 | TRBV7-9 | TGTGCCAGCGCACTAGGGGGCACTGAAGCTTTCTTT | CASALGGTEAFF
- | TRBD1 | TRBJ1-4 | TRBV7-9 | TGTGCCAGCAGCCCGGCGAAGGGCAGGGGGATCTTGAATGAAAAACTGTTTTTT | CASSPAKGRGILNEKLFF
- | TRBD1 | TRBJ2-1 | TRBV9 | TGTGCCAGCAGCGTAGGGCCAGGGGGCTCCTACAATGAGCAGTTCTTC | CASSVGPGGSYNEQFF
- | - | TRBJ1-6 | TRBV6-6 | TGTGCCAGCAGTTACTTGGGGGGAGTTAATTCACCCCTCCACTTT | CASSYLGGVNSPLHF
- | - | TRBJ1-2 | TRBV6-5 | TGTGCCAGCAGCCCCGGAGGGGCAGGTGGCTACACCTTC | CASSPGGAGGYTF
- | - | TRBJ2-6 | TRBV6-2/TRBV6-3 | TGTGCCAGCAGTTGGGGCGGGACCTCTGGGGCCAACGTCCTGACTTTC | CASSWGGTSGANVLTF
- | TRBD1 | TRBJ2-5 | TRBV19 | TGTGCCAGTAGTATAAGGGACAGGGGGGGAGAGACCCAGTACTTC | CASSIRDRGGETQYF
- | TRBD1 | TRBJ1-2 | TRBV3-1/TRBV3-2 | TGTGCCAGCAGCCAGACAGGGTCCTATGGCTACACCTTC | CASSQTGSYGYTF
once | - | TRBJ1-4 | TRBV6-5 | TGTGCCAGCAGTTACGGGGGCACCGCAACTAATGAAAAACTGTTTTTT | CASSYGGTATNEKLFF
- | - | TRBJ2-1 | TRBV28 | TGTGCCAGCAGTTTAGTAGAAGGAGCCGACAATGAGCAGTTCTTC | CASSLVEGADNEQFF
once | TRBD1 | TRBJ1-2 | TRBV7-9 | TGTGCCAGCAGCTTAGTAGGGACAGGGCCTCGAGGTGACTATGGCTACACCTTC | CASSLVGTGPRGDYGYTF
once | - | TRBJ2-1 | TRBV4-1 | TGCGCCAGCAGCCCGGGACAAAACTACAATGAGCAGTTCTTC | CASSPGQNYNEQFF
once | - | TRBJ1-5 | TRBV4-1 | TGCGCCAGCAGCCAACTCGAACAGGAAAATCAGCCCCAGCATTTT | CASSQLEQENQPQHF
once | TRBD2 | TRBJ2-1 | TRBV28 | TGTGCCAGCAGAGAACTAGCGGGGGGGCCCATAAATGAGCAGTTCTTC | CASRELAGGPINEQFF
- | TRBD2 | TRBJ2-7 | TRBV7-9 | TGTGCCAGCAGCCCGGGGGGGATCCCCTACGAGCAGTACTTC | CASSPGGIPYEQYF
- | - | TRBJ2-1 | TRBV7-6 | TGTGCCAGCAGCTTGGCACAGGTTAGCTCCTACAATGAGCAGTTCTTC | CASSLAQVSSYNEQFF
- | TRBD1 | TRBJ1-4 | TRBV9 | TGTGCCAGCAGCCCCTCGGGACAGGGGGTTGAAAAACTGTTTTTT | CASSPSGQGVEKLFF
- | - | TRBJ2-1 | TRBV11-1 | TGTGCCAGCAGCCAAACTCTGAACTCCTACAATGAGCAGTTCTTC | CASSQTLNSYNEQFF
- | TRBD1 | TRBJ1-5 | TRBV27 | TGTGCCAGCAGCCCAATCGACAGGGTGGGGAATCAGCCCCAGCATTTT | CASSPIDRVGNQPQHF
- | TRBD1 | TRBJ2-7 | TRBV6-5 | TGTGCCAGCAGCTCCACAGGGGGCGGGCAGTACTTC | CASSSTGGGQYF
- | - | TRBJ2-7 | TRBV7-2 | TGTGCCAGCAGCTTCGACAGGTCTGGGTACGAGCAGTACTTC | CASSFDRSGYEQYF
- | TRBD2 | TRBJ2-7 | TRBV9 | TGTGCCAGCAGCGTCGGACTAGCGGGGGGCCTCTACGAGCAGTACTTC | CASSVGLAGGLYEQYF
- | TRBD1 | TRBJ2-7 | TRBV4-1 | TGCGCCAGCAGCCCACCTGGGACAGGGGGTTACGAGCAGTACTTC | CASSPPGTGGYEQYF
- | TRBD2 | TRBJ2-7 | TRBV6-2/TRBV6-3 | TGTGCCAGCAGCAACGGGGGGAGTGGTTCCTACGAGCAGTACTTC | CASSNGGSGSYEQYF
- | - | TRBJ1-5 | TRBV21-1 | TGTGCCAGCAGCAAAGCACGGGGGAGCCTTAGCAATCAGCCCCAGCATTTT | CASSKARGSLSNQPQHF
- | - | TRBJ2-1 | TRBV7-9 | TGTGCCAGCAGCTTAGCACGGCAGGGGAGCTACAATGAGCAGTTCTTC | CASSLARQGSYNEQFF
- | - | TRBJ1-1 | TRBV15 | TGTGCCACCAGCAGAGAACAATTCTCAATCCGCCCGAACACTGAAGCTTTCTTT | CATSREQFSIRPNTEAFF
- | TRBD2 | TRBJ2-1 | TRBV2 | TGTGCCAGCACCCCAACCGATAGCGGGACCTACAATGAGCAGTTCTTC | CASTPTDSGTYNEQFF
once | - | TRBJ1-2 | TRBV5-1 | TGCGCCAGCAGCTTGACAGGCCCCGGGTCGTATGGCTACACCTTC | CASSLTGPGSYGYTF
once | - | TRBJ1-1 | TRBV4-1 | TGCGCCAGCAGCCAAGAGGGGCAGCTGAACACTGAAGCTTTCTTT | CASSQEGQLNTEAFF
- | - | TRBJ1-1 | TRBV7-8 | TGTGCCAGCAGCTTCCCGGACTTGAACACTGAAGCTTTCTTT | CASSFPDLNTEAFF
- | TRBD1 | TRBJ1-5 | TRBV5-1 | TGCGCCAGCAGCTTAGGGACAGGGGCTCTTGGTCAGCCCCAGCATTTT | CASSLGTGALGQPQHF
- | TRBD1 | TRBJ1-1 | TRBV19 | TGTGCCAGTAGTATCCGAGCAGGACAGGGGAGCACTGAAGCTTTCTTT | CASSIRAGQGSTEAFF